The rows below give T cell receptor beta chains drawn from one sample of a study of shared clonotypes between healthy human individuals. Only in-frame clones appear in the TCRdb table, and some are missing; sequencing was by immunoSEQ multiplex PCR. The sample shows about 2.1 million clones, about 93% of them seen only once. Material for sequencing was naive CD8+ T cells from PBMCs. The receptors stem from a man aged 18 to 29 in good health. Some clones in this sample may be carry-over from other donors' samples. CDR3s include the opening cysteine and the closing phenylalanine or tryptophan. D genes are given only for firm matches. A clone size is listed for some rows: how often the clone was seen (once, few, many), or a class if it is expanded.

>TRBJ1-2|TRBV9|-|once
CASSVQGTYGYTF
TGTGCCAGCAGCGTTCAAGGAACCTATGGCTACACCTTC
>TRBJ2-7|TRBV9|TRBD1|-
CASSPLGTGSYEQYF
TGTGCCAGCAGCCCTCTCGGGACAGGCTCCTACGAGCAGTACTTC
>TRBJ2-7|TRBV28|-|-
CASSPGPALRYEQYF
TGTGCCAGCAGTCCGGGACCCGCTTTGAGATACGAGCAGTACTTC
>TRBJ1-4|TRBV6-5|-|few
CASSPRSVDFEKLFF
TGTGCCAGCAGCCCCCGGTCAGTAGACTTCGAAAAACTGTTTTTT
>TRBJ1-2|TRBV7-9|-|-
CASSPGPDQWGYTF
TGTGCCAGCAGTCCGGGACCCGACCAATGGGGCTACACCTTC
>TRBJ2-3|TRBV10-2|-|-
CASRDLGGRDTQYF
TGCGCCAGCAGAGATCTAGGGGGACGGGATACGCAGTATTTT
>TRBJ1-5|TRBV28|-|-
CASSYRIGWNQPQHF
TGTGCCAGCAGTTACCGGATTGGATGGAATCAGCCCCAGCATTTT
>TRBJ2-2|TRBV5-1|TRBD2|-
CASSLGTSLGGELFF
TGCGCCAGCAGCTTGGGGACTAGCTTAGGCGGGGAGCTGTTTTTT
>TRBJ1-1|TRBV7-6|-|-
CASTRMGGLETEAFF
TGTGCCAGCACACGGATGGGGGGGCTTGAGACTGAAGCTTTCTTT
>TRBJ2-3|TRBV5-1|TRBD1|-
CASKLSHRRQGLSDTQYF
TGCGCCAGCAAACTCTCCCACAGGAGACAGGGGTTGTCAGATACGCAGTATTTT
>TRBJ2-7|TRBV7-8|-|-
CASTVRVGYEQYF
TGTGCCAGCACAGTGCGGGTAGGGTACGAGCAGTACTTC
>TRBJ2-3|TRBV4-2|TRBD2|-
CASSPRLAESTDTQYF
TGTGCCAGCAGCCCACGACTAGCGGAAAGCACAGATACGCAGTATTTT
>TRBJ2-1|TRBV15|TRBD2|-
CATSSGYSGSDNEQFF
TGTGCCACCAGCAGCGGGTATAGCGGGAGCGATAATGAGCAGTTCTTC
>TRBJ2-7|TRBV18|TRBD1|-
CASSVTGGAEQYF
TGTGCCAGCTCAGTGACAGGGGGCGCGGAGCAGTACTTC
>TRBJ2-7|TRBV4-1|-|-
CASSQDRSASEQYF
TGCGCCAGCAGCCAAGATCGTAGCGCCTCCGAGCAGTACTTC
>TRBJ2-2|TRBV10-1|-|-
CASSELASDDGELFF
TGCGCCAGCAGTGAGTTGGCTAGCGACGACGGGGAGCTGTTTTTT
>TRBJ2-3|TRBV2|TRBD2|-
CASSEIPAGGPVHAYF
TGTGCCAGCAGTGAAATCCCGGCGGGAGGGCCCGTTCATGCGTATTTT
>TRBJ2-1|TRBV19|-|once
CASSIALLDRNPYNEQFF
TGTGCCAGTAGTATTGCCCTACTGGACCGCAACCCCTACAATGAGCAGTTCTTC
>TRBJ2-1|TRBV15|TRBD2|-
CATSRDGSGGAYNEQFF
TGTGCCACCAGCAGAGATGGCAGCGGGGGGGCCTACAATGAGCAGTTCTTC
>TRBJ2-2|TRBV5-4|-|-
CASSPLTTGELFF
TGTGCCAGCAGCCCGTTGACCACCGGGGAGCTGTTTTTT
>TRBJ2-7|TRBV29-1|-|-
CSVEDLNEQGYEQYF
TGCAGCGTTGAAGATCTAAATGAACAGGGTTACGAGCAGTACTTC
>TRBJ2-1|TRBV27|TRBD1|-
CASSLSRTGNYNEQFF
TGTGCCAGCAGTTTATCGAGGACAGGGAACTACAATGAGCAGTTCTTC
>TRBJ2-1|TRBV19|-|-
CASSMRNNEQFF
TGTGCCAGTAGTATGCGCAATAATGAGCAGTTCTTC
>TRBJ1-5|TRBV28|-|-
CASTIENQPQHF
TGTGCCAGCACTATAGAGAATCAGCCCCAGCATTTT
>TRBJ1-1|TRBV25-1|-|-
CASRGVRDGNTEAFF
TGTGCCAGCAGAGGAGTCCGCGACGGGAACACTGAAGCTTTCTTT
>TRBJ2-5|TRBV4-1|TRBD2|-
CASSQVRREGLGQETQYF
TGCGCCAGCAGCCAAGTTCGGAGGGAGGGCCTCGGGCAAGAGACCCAGTACTTC
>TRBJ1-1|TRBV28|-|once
CASSNYAPVTEAFF
TGTGCCAGCAGCAACTACGCCCCAGTCACTGAAGCTTTCTTT
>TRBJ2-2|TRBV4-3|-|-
CASSQKSGELFF
TGCGCCAGCAGCCAAAAGTCCGGGGAGCTGTTTTTT
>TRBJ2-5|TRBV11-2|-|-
CASSLPTEAKTQYF
TGTGCCAGCAGCTTACCCACAGAGGCCAAGACCCAGTACTTC
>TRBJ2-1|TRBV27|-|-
CASSLGRGSWYNEQFF
TGTGCCAGCAGTTTAGGTCGGGGGAGCTGGTACAATGAGCAGTTCTTC
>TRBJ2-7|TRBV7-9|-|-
CASTDSYSYEQYF
TGTGCCAGCACGGACAGTTACTCCTACGAGCAGTACTTC
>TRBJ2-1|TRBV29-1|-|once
CSVGGGKTYNEQFF
TGCAGCGTTGGGGGCGGGAAGACCTACAATGAGCAGTTCTTC
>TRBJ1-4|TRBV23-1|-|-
CASSQGQVNEKLFF
TGCGCCAGCAGTCAAGGGCAGGTTAATGAAAAACTGTTTTTT
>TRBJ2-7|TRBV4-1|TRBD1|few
CASRQGNGEQYF
TGCGCCAGCAGACAGGGGAACGGCGAGCAGTACTTC
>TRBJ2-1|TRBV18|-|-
CASSPPVLGGHNEQFF
TGTGCCAGCTCACCACCAGTCCTAGGTGGGCACAATGAGCAGTTCTTC
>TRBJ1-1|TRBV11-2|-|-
CASRAGSTEAFF
TGTGCCAGCAGAGCTGGGAGTACTGAAGCTTTCTTT
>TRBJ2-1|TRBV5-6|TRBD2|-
CASSDGTSGIRDEQFF
TGTGCCAGCAGCGATGGGACTAGCGGGATTAGGGATGAGCAGTTCTTC
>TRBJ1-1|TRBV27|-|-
CASSLGPGAGPVVAEAFF
TGTGCCAGCAGTTTAGGGCCCGGGGCCGGCCCTGTGGTCGCTGAAGCTTTCTTT
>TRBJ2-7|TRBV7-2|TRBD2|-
CASSWGTSATEQYF
TGTGCCAGCAGCTGGGGGACTAGCGCGACTGAGCAGTACTTC